The 31 T cell receptor beta chains below all came from one sample that was sequenced in a study of control samples from healthy donors and cancer patients. Measured with immunoSEQ multiplex PCR; TCRdb has only the in-frame clones, and not every one. Among 150,000 to 200,000 clones, roughly 94% were seen once, and the ten largest hold roughly 15%. Sequenced sample: PBMCs. Receptors were obtained from a man aged 60 to 69 with colorectal cancer.

This clone was counted a single time. The chain carries TRBV30 and TRBJ1-6, with D possibly matching TRBD1 (5 bases). The CDR3 extends over 16 amino acids. Trimming stripped 0 bases from V and 0 bases from J, with 9 bases between. Germline-derived CDR1 and CDR2 are GTSNPN and SVGIG (reference sequence). The CDR3 bases are TGTGCCTGGAGTGTACCAGGGAGCTCCTATAATTCACCCCTCCACTTT. It specifies CAWSVPGSSYNSPLHF.

The gene calls are TRBV6-5 and TRBJ2-7; D ambiguous. The V gene lost 4 bases and the J gene lost 5 bases, with 15 bases spanning the gap. Germline CDR1 reads MNHEY; CDR2 reads SVGAGI. The CDR3 loop spans 14 amino acids. The CDR3 is CASSSGPPADEQYF. The DNA for the CDR3 is TGTGCCAGCAGTTCCGGGCCCCCCGCTGACGAGCAGTACTTC.

This chain connects TRBV25-1 to TRBJ1-2, with D maybe TRBD1 (6 bases). Trimming removed 3 bases from V and 4 bases from J, with 15 bases in between. CDR1 and CDR2 from the germline V gene are MGHDK and SYGVNS. CDR3 length: 15 residues. The CDR3 region has the DNA TGTGCCAGCAGTGACCCAGGGACGGACAGCTATGGCTACACCTTC. It codes for CASSDPGTDSYGYTF.

This chain connects TRBV10-3 to TRBJ2-2; perhaps TRBD1 as D (6 bases). The CDR3 length is 14 residues. Germline CDR1 is ENHRY and CDR2 is SYGVKD. The V and J ends lost 8 bases and 0 bases respectively, with 10 bases between them. The CDR3 protein is CAIGDTANTGELFF. In DNA, the CDR3 is TGTGCCATCGGGGACACCGCGAACACCGGGGAGCTGTTTTTT.

This clone has only one observation. The chain has TRBV5-1 and TRBJ1-1; D is unresolved. The CDR3 totals 13 residues. V was cut by 4 bases and J by 5 bases, with 12 bases left in between. The germline CDR1 and CDR2 sequences are SGHRS and YFSETQ. The CDR3 reads CASSRGGETEAFF. CDR3 DNA sequence: TGCGCCAGCAGCAGAGGTGGGGAAACTGAAGCTTTCTTT.

CDR3 in amino acids: CASRSSYEQYF. The CDR3 bases are TGTGCCAGTAGGAGCTCCTACGAGCAGTACTTC. This chain connects TRBV27 to TRBJ2-7; no definite D call. V lost 9 bases, J lost 0 bases, and 6 bases lay in between. Germline CDR1 and CDR2: MNHEY and SMNVEV (reference sequence). The CDR3 is made up of 11 amino acids.

J is TRBJ2-7 and V is TRBV6-2 or TRBV6-3; D might be TRBD1 (5 bases). Germline assignment: CDR1 MNHEY and CDR2 SVGEGT. V lost 2 bases to trimming and J lost 2 bases, with 7 bases between them. The CDR3 is 13 amino acids. CDR3 loop: CASSYDSPYEQYF. CDR3 nucleotides: TGTGCCAGCAGTTACGACAGCCCCTACGAGCAGTACTTC.

The chain combines TRBV5-6 with TRBJ1-2; 9 bases map to TRBD1. Germline trimming cut 2 bases from V and 7 bases from J; bases unmatched to any gene: 6. The CDR3 has 14 residues. Germline CDR1 is SGHDT and CDR2 is YYEEEE. CDR3 nucleotide sequence: TGTGCCAGCAGCTTCCAAACAGGGGGCACTGGCTACACCTTC. Its protein is CASSFQTGGTGYTF.

This sequence joins TRBV11-2 and TRBJ2-1; 13 nucleotides agree with TRBD2. CDR3 length equals 18 residues. In germline, CDR1 is SGHAT, CDR2 FQNNGV. V trimming: 1 base; J trimming: 5 bases; junction bases outside the gene matches: 8. The CDR3 loop is CASSLVSLGTSGDNEQFF. CDR3 DNA: TGTGCCAGCAGCTTAGTGAGTTTAGGGACTAGCGGGGACAATGAGCAGTTCTTC.

This clone was observed a single time. The chain joins TRBV9 to TRBJ2-7; TRBD1 agrees at 9 bases. Germline trimming cut 0 bases from V and 3 bases from J; bases unmatched to any gene: 4. Germline V gene lookup returns CDR1 SGDLS and CDR2 YYNGEE. CDR3 length equals 15 residues. The CDR3 sequence: CASSVAGTGFYEQYF. In nucleotides, the CDR3 is TGTGCCAGCAGCGTAGCCGGGACAGGGTTCTACGAGCAGTACTTC.

The chain couples TRBV6-5 to TRBJ2-4, with 7 bases aligning to TRBD2. The germline gives CDR1 MNHEY, CDR2 SVGAGI. CDR3 length: 14 residues. The V and J ends lost 3 bases and 9 bases, in that order; junction bases with no gene match: 8. The CDR3 loop is CASSYLAGVGIQYF. The CDR3 bases are TGTGCCAGCAGTTATCTTGCGGGGGTGGGCATTCAGTACTTC.

The rearrangement uses TRBV7-8 and TRBJ2-7; 9 positions agree with TRBD1. V trimming: 1 base; J trimming: 4 bases; junction bases outside the gene matches: 8. Per germline, CDR1 SGHVS and CDR2 FQNEAQ. This CDR3 has 16 residues. Here the CDR3 DNA reads TGTGCCAGCAGCTTAGAGTCGGGACAGGGTTTTTACGAGCAGTACTTC. Its translation: CASSLESGQGFYEQYF.

V and J are TRBV7-9 and TRBJ1-6; TRBD1 aligns across 7 bases. The germline CDR1 and CDR2 sequences are SEHNR and FQNEAQ (reference sequence). The CDR3 length is 19 residues. V lost 1 base to trimming and J lost 8 bases; unmatched junction nucleotides: 17. The DNA of the CDR3 is TGTGCCAGCAGCTTAGATCCCCCTGGCATAGGGGGCCGTTATTCACCCCTCCACTTT. It translates to CASSLDPPGIGGRYSPLHF.

This chain uses TRBV9 with TRBJ2-2; possible D gene TRBD1, 5 bases. This CDR3 spans 13 amino acids. Trimming left V 3 bases short and J 6 bases short, with 9 bases between. Germline CDR1 SGDLS, CDR2 YYNGEE. CDR3 sequence reads: CASSAPGPGELFF. In DNA form, the CDR3 reads TGTGCCAGCAGCGCCCCAGGGCCCGGGGAGCTGTTTTTT.

The V gene is TRBV6-4, the J gene TRBJ2-2; D is undetermined. Germline V CDR1 and CDR2: MRHNA, SNTAGT. V lost 7 bases and J 2 bases, leaving 14 bases between the germline ends. The CDR3 contains 15 residues. The CDR3 DNA reads TGTGCCAGCAACCCCAGAAAGTCAAACACCGGGGAGCTGTTTTTT. Its translation: CASNPRKSNTGELFF.

This clone was observed once. The chain has TRBV4-2 and TRBJ2-3; D may correspond to TRBD1 or TRBD2 (6 bases each). CDR1 is LGHNA and CDR2 is YNFKEQ in the germline V gene. The germline V and J ends were trimmed by 1 base and 2 bases, with 7 bases remaining between them. The CDR3 has 14 residues. CDR3 sequence reads: CASSQGGATDTQYF. The CDR3 DNA reads as TGTGCCAGCAGCCAAGGGGGGGCCACAGATACGCAGTATTTT.

This rearrangement joins TRBV7-2 to TRBJ2-5; D call uncertain. The germline gives CDR1 SGHTA, CDR2 FQGNSA. The length of the CDR3 is 14 residues. V was pared by 2 bases and J by 3 bases, with 10 bases between. In DNA, the CDR3 is TGTGCCAGCAGCTTATCGGGCCGGGAAGAGACCCAGTACTTC. This sequence encodes CASSLSGREETQYF.

The rearrangement links TRBV5-1 to TRBJ2-5; TRBD2 matches at 7 bases. The V and J ends lost 0 bases and 7 bases, in that order; junction bases with no gene match: 6. The CDR3 has 14 amino acids. From germline, CDR1 is SGHRS and CDR2 YFSETQ. The CDR3 loop reads CASSLEASGGTQYF. In DNA, the CDR3 is TGCGCCAGCAGCTTGGAGGCTAGCGGAGGGACCCAGTACTTC.

This clone has a single count. This chain joins TRBV3-1 (or the pseudogene TRBV3-2) and TRBJ2-5; D call uncertain. Germline values: CDR1 LGHDT, CDR2 YNNKEL (reference sequence). CDR3 length equals 12 residues. V was shortened by 1 base and J by 5 bases, with 5 bases between the two germline ends. This CDR3 is CASSQVKETQYF. As DNA, the CDR3 is TGTGCCAGCAGCCAAGTCAAGGAGACCCAGTACTTC.

The gene calls are TRBV6-5 and TRBJ2-5; no clear D. The CDR3 is 14 amino acids. CDR1 MNHEY and CDR2 SVGAGI come from the germline V gene. Trimming shortened V by 8 bases and J by 3 bases, and 16 bases separated the two germline ends. The CDR3 is CASQRWGLEETQYF. The CDR3 region has the DNA TGTGCCAGCCAGAGATGGGGTCTGGAAGAGACCCAGTACTTC.

The gene calls are TRBV6-6 and TRBJ1-2; no firm D call. V was clipped by 0 bases and J by 4 bases, with 6 bases between them. Germline V gives CDR1 MNHNY, CDR2 SVGAGI (reference sequence). This CDR3 has 13 residues. The chain's CDR3 is CASSYSSAYGYTF. CDR3 bases: TGTGCCAGCAGTTACTCTTCAGCCTATGGCTACACCTTC.

The chain combines TRBV7-6 with TRBJ2-7; a weak D match, TRBD1 (6 bases). Germline V gene lookup returns CDR1 SGHVS and CDR2 FNYEAQ. V was shortened by 5 bases and J by 3 bases, with 14 bases between the two germline ends. The CDR3 sequence is 14 residues long. The CDR3 DNA sequence: TGTGCCAGCAGCGCCATACAGGGCAGCTACGAGCAGTACTTC. Its protein product is CASSAIQGSYEQYF.

The gene calls are TRBV5-4 and TRBJ2-3; a weak D match, TRBD1 (6 bases). V was pared by 0 bases and J by 4 bases, with 9 bases between. The CDR3 extends over 14 amino acids. The germline V gene encodes CDR1 SGHNT and CDR2 YYREEE (reference sequence). DNA of the CDR3: TGTGCCAGCAGCTTGGACAGGGTGCCAGATACGCAGTATTTT. Translated, it gives CASSLDRVPDTQYF.

The chain uses TRBV7-2 and TRBJ2-5, with 11 bases matching TRBD2. The CDR3 totals 15 residues. Trimming at V came to 3 bases and at J to 6 bases, leaving 6 bases not matched to a gene. The germline V gene encodes CDR1 SGHTA and CDR2 FQGNSA. The CDR3 sequence is CASSFSGGAVKTQYF. In DNA form, the CDR3 reads TGTGCCAGCAGCTTTAGCGGGGGGGCCGTAAAGACCCAGTACTTC.

The V call is TRBV6-5, the J call TRBJ1-2; TRBD1 aligns across 10 bases. This CDR3 contains 13 residues. Germline loops: CDR1 MNHEY, CDR2 SVGAGI. V trimming: 4 bases; J trimming: 4 bases; junction bases outside the gene matches: 0. The CDR3 DNA reads TGTGCCAGCAGTTGGGACAGGGGCTATGGCTACACCTTC. Translating gives CASSWDRGYGYTF.

This rearrangement joins TRBV29-1 to TRBJ2-7; the D is unclear. CDR3 size: 12 residues. From germline, CDR1 is SQVTM and CDR2 ANQGSEA. V was clipped by 4 bases and J by 2 bases, with 9 bases between them. DNA of the CDR3: TGCAGCGTTGGATCGTCCCCCTACGAGCAGTACTTC. The encoded protein is CSVGSSPYEQYF.

The chain has TRBV6-5 and TRBJ2-2, with TRBD1 matching 7 bases. V lost 5 bases to trimming and J lost 5 bases; unmatched junction nucleotides: 8. CDR1 is MNHEY, CDR2 SVGAGI, per germline. There are 15 residues in the CDR3. CDR3 nucleotides: TGTGCCAGCAGTCCGACCGACAGGGAGACCGGGGAGCTGTTTTTT. Translation gives CASSPTDRETGELFF.

The chain uses TRBV7-8 and TRBJ1-2; D gene uncertain. Germline CDR1 is SGHVS and CDR2 is FQNEAQ. The CDR3 is 14 residues long. The V end was cut by 4 bases, the J end by 3 bases, with 12 bases between. This CDR3 reads CASSSGRVDYGYTF. Here the CDR3 DNA reads TGTGCCAGCAGCTCCGGGAGGGTCGACTATGGCTACACCTTC.

This chain joins TRBV2 and TRBJ1-5, with D unresolved. From germline, CDR1 is SNHLY and CDR2 FYNNEI. Trimming took off 4 bases at V and 6 bases at J, with 7 bases between the two ends. CDR3 length: 12 residues. The CDR3 DNA sequence: TGTGCCAGCAGTGGGACGAGTCAGCCCCAGCATTTT. Translation gives CASSGTSQPQHF.

The chain joins TRBV30 to TRBJ2-3; possibly TRBD1 for D (6 bases). This CDR3 has 13 residues. The V gene's germline CDR1 is GTSNPN and CDR2 SVGIG (reference sequence). The ends were cut back, 3 bases at V and 3 bases at J, with 10 bases in the middle. In DNA form, the CDR3 reads TGTGCCTGGAGGAAAGGGGGAACAGATACGCAGTATTTT. Protein product: CAWRKGGTDTQYF.

The chain joins TRBV11-1 to TRBJ1-2; no clear D. Trimming took 5 bases from V and 4 from J, leaving 8 bases between them. The length of the CDR3 is 12 residues. Germline V gene data show CDR1 as SGHAT and CDR2 as FQDESV (reference sequence). The CDR3 loop is CASSQDGYGYTF. The CDR3 DNA reads as TGTGCCAGCAGCCAAGATGGCTATGGCTACACCTTC.